This TCR beta chain is drawn from a study of blood T cell repertoires in COVID-19. Germline V gives CDR1 SGHRS, CDR2 YFSETQ. Unmatched junction bases numbered 2, after V lost 4 bases and J lost 2 bases. The CDR3 runs to 14 residues. The protocol was immunoSEQ multiplex PCR, while the TCRdb copy is restricted to in-frame clones and leaves out a portion. The sample lists 60,000 or so clones, under 85% occurring once. This TCR was sampled from a man in his sixties with acute or convalescent COVID-19. What was sequenced was peripheral blood. V and J are TRBV5-1 and TRBJ1-4; 7 positions match TRBD1. This CDR3 is CASSLTGTNEKLFF. CDR3 sequence (DNA): TGCGCCAGCAGCCTGACAGGGACTAATGAAAAACTGTTTTTT.